These 15 T cell receptor beta chains were sequenced from one sample in a study of T cell changes during pregnancy in multiple sclerosis. Measured with immunoSEQ multiplex PCR; TCRdb has only the in-frame clones, and not every one. The profile shows roughly 87,000 clones, around 90% of them singletons. Sequenced material: PBMCs, taken in the first trimester of pregnancy. The receptors derive from a female donor in good health, serving as a control in a pregnancy study. Some clones in this sample may be carry-over from other donors' samples.

This chain uses TRBV4-1 with TRBJ1-5; 7 nucleotides agree with TRBD1. The germline V gene encodes CDR1 MGHRA and CDR2 YSYEKL. Trimming at V came to 2 bases and at J to 6 bases, leaving 13 bases not matched to a gene. The CDR3 has 17 amino acids. CDR3 sequence (DNA): TGCGCCAGCAGCCAAACAGAAACTAGGGGGCTGGGTCAGCCCCAGCATTTT. Translating it yields CASSQTETRGLGQPQHF.

This chain links TRBV28 with TRBJ2-7; D perhaps matches TRBD2 (6 bases). This CDR3 region has 15 residues. V was trimmed by 2 bases and J by 5 bases, leaving 16 bases between them. CDR1 is MDHEN, CDR2 SYDVKM, per germline. The CDR3 region has the DNA TGTGCCAGCAGTTTAGGCGGGACGGTGAGAGACGAGCAGTACTTC. This gives the protein CASSLGGTVRDEQYF.

The rearrangement uses TRBV7-2 and TRBJ1-2, with 9 bases fitting TRBD1. CDR1 and CDR2 (germline): SGHTA, FQGNSA. This CDR3 spans 15 amino acids. Germline trimming cut 3 bases from V and 2 bases from J; bases unmatched to any gene: 4. The CDR3 DNA follows: TGTGCCAGCAGCTTGGGACAGGGAAGCAACTATGGCTACACCTTC. Its protein product is CASSLGQGSNYGYTF.

V and J are TRBV9 and TRBJ2-2; D is ambiguous. Deletions cut 3 bases from V and 2 bases from J, with 8 bases between. Germline assignment: CDR1 SGDLS and CDR2 YYNGEE. The CDR3 spans 14 residues. In DNA form, the CDR3 reads TGTGCCAGCAGCGACAGAACCAACACCGGGGAGCTGTTTTTT. Amino acid sequence: CASSDRTNTGELFF.

The genes are TRBV19 and TRBJ2-5; 7 positions agree with TRBD2. Trimming took 6 bases from V and 4 from J; bases not matched to a gene: 11. The CDR3 runs 15 residues. Germline V gene lookup returns CDR1 LNHDA and CDR2 SQIVND (reference sequence). CDR3 sequence: CASRAIRGEGETQYF. The CDR3 nucleotides are TGTGCCAGTAGAGCAATACGGGGGGAGGGAGAGACCCAGTACTTC.

The V gene is TRBV29-1, the J gene TRBJ2-1, with D maybe TRBD2 (5 bases). The germline V and J ends were trimmed by 8 bases and 2 bases, with 19 bases remaining between them. The CDR3 contains 15 residues. Germline values: CDR1 SQVTM, CDR2 ANQGSEA. This chain's CDR3 is CSTQDVSEPYNEQFF. The CDR3 DNA sequence: TGCAGCACCCAGGATGTTAGCGAACCCTACAATGAGCAGTTCTTC.

This clone was found once. This may be a read error: a much more frequent sequence differs by one nucleotide. The rearrangement links TRBV7-9 to TRBJ1-1, with a tentative D call TRBD1 (5 bases). Germline CDR1 is SEHNR and CDR2 is FQNEAQ (reference sequence). V was clipped by 3 bases and J by 0 bases, with 5 bases between them. The CDR3 runs 13 residues. The CDR3 DNA follows: TGTGCCAGCAGCTTGACAGTGAACACTGAAGCTTTCTTT. Translating it yields CASSLTVNTEAFF.

The CDR3 protein is CASSLPAGGSIDTQYF. Here the CDR3 DNA reads TGTGCCAGCAGCTTGCCAGCGGGAGGGTCAATAGATACGCAGTATTTT. The J gene is TRBJ2-3, the V gene TRBV5-4, with 10 bases lining up with TRBD2. Germline CDR1 is SGHNT and CDR2 is YYREEE (reference sequence). The CDR3 is 16 amino acids. Trimming took 1 base from V and 5 from J; bases not matched to a gene: 7.

The chain combines TRBV19 with TRBJ2-7, with 7 positions matching TRBD1. The CDR3 extends over 12 amino acids. Germline trimming cut 5 bases from V and 6 bases from J; bases unmatched to any gene: 4. Germline V gives CDR1 LNHDA, CDR2 SQIVND (reference sequence). CDR3 sequence reads: CASSLTGSEQYF. DNA for the CDR3: TGTGCCAGTAGTTTGACAGGGAGCGAGCAGTACTTC.

The chain's CDR3 is CASSLGGRPQHF. The CDR3 DNA follows: TGTGCCAGCAGCTTGGGGGGGCGGCCCCAGCATTTT. The chain is built from TRBV7-8 and TRBJ1-5; TRBD1 might be the D (6 bases). The ends were cut back, 3 bases at V and 9 bases at J, with 9 bases in the middle. Germline CDR1 reads SGHVS; CDR2 reads FQNEAQ. This CDR3 comprises 12 residues.

The V call is TRBV4-1, the J call TRBJ2-7, with a weak D call TRBD1 (6 bases). The CDR3 is 16 residues long. Trimming removed 2 bases from V and 1 base from J, with 15 bases in between. In germline, CDR1 is MGHRA, CDR2 YSYEKL. The CDR3: CASSQIPGDLSYEQYF. The CDR3 DNA sequence: TGCGCCAGCAGCCAAATTCCAGGGGACCTTTCCTACGAGCAGTACTTC.

V gene TRBV2 combines with J gene TRBJ2-5; no definite D call. This CDR3 spans 11 amino acids. The germline V and J ends were trimmed by 7 bases and 3 bases, with 6 bases remaining between them. CDR1 SNHLY and CDR2 FYNNEI come from the germline V gene. The CDR3 here is CASTLKETQYF. DNA for the CDR3: TGTGCCAGCACCCTTAAAGAGACCCAGTACTTC.

This clone has a single count. V usage is TRBV18 and J usage is TRBJ1-4; 9 positions agree with TRBD1. The CDR3 covers 15 residues. V trimming: 3 bases; J trimming: 8 bases; junction bases outside the gene matches: 7. From germline, CDR1 is KGHSH and CDR2 LQKENI. Here the CDR3 reads CASSPTGQGSEKLFF. The CDR3 DNA sequence: TGTGCCAGCTCACCCACGGGACAGGGAAGCGAAAAACTGTTTTTT.

Written as DNA, the CDR3 is TGTGCCAGCAGCCAAGATCCGGACAGGGGATTGGGCGATCAGCCCCAGCATTTT. It encodes CASSQDPDRGLGDQPQHF. This chain uses TRBV4-2 with TRBJ1-5; 9 bases map to TRBD1. The CDR3 contains 18 residues. CDR1 and CDR2 (germline): LGHNA, YNFKEQ. J lost 5 bases, V lost 0 bases, and 11 bases had no gene match.

The chain combines TRBV6-5 with TRBJ1-2; D remains unclear. Germline V gene data show CDR1 as MNHEY and CDR2 as SVGAGI. Trimming took off 3 bases at V and 1 base at J, with 12 bases between the two ends. The CDR3 is 15 residues long. DNA for the CDR3: TGTGCCAGCAGTTATGGAGGGTACGGTAACTATGGCTACACCTTC. The encoded protein is CASSYGGYGNYGYTF.